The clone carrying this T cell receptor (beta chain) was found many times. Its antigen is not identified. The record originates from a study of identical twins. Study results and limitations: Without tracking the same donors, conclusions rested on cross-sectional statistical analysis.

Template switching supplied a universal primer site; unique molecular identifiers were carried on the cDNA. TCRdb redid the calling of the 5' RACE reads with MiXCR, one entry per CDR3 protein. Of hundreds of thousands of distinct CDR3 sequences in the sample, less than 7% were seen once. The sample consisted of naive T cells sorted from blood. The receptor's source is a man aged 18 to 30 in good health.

In nucleotides, the CDR3 is TGTGCCAGCAGCATGGGAGTAGCGGGACCGTACGAGCAGTACGTC. This translates into CASSMGVAGPYEQYV. This chain uses TRBV5-5 with TRBJ2-7; 8 bases map to TRBD2. J was trimmed by 4 bases and V by 4 bases; bases with no gene match: 10. Germline CDR1 is SGHKS and CDR2 is YYEKEE (reference sequence). CDR3 length: 15 amino acids.